Below, 11 T cell receptor beta chains from the same sample are listed, as sequenced in a study of technical replicates of blood from a handful of donors. Clones were read by immunoSEQ multiplex PCR, and TCRdb kept only the in-frame ones, dropping some. The sample carries about 83,000 clones, about 96% recorded once. Material: T cells isolated from PBMCs. All receptors come from a human donor in good health.

The chain couples TRBV9 to TRBJ1-2; D is possibly TRBD1 (5 bases). Trimming took 0 bases from V and 4 from J, leaving 7 bases between them. CDR3 length equals 13 residues. Per the germline V gene, CDR1 is SGDLS and CDR2 is YYNGEE. The CDR3 loop is CASSVGQTYGYTF. CDR3 nucleotide sequence: TGTGCCAGCAGCGTAGGACAGACCTATGGCTACACCTTC.

The CDR3 coding sequence is TGTGCCAGCACCTGGGACTTGGGGAACACTGAAGCTTTCTTT. Translated: CASTWDLGNTEAFF. The V and J genes are TRBV6-1 and TRBJ1-1; TRBD1 might be the D (5 bases). CDR3 length: 14 residues. The V end was cut by 7 bases, the J end by 1 base, with 13 bases between. Germline V gene sequence: CDR1 MNHNS, CDR2 SASEGT.

The rearrangement joins TRBV27 to TRBJ1-4, with TRBD1 matching over 8 bases. Germline CDR1 and CDR2: MNHEY and SMNVEV (reference sequence). The CDR3 has 14 amino acids. V dropped 2 bases and J dropped 7; count of bases not matched to a gene: 3. CDR3 in DNA: TGTGCCAGCAGTTTAGCAGGGGGCGGTGAAAAACTGTTTTTT. This encodes CASSLAGGGEKLFF.

V gene TRBV6-5 combines with J gene TRBJ2-3, with 8 nucleotides matching TRBD2. V gave up 4 bases and J gave up 8 bases; unmatched junction bases: 11. The CDR3 spans 15 residues. Looked up from germline, CDR1 is MNHEY and CDR2 is SVGAGI. CDR3 DNA: TGTGCCAGCAGTTCCTATTCGGGAGGGGGTTCTACGCAGTATTTT. This gives the protein CASSSYSGGGSTQYF.

The chain recombines TRBV7-3 with TRBJ2-3, with 8 bases aligning to TRBD2. This CDR3 has 15 residues. After removal of 5 bases from V and 5 bases from J, the junction contained 9 bases not matched to a gene. The germline CDR1 and CDR2 sequences are SGHTA and FQGTGA. CDR3 loop: CASSNSGTRGDTQYF. CDR3 in DNA: TGTGCCAGCAGCAATAGCGGGACCCGGGGAGATACGCAGTATTTT. The complete variable domain, with remaining parts taken from reference TRBV7-3 and TRBJ2-3, reads GAGVSQTPSNKVTEKGKYVELRCDPISGHTALYWYRQSLGQGPEFLIYFQGTGAADDSGLPNDRFFAVRPEGSVSTLKIQRTERGDSAVYLCASSNSGTRGDTQYFGPGTRLTVL.

The chain uses TRBV4-1 and TRBJ2-2; unclear D gene. V lost 4 bases and J lost 6, with 9 bases in between. Germline V gives CDR1 MGHRA, CDR2 YSYEKL. The CDR3 has 13 amino acids. The CDR3 DNA reads TGCGCCAGCAGCCCTCTCGTTGCCGGGGAGCTGTTTTTT. Its protein product is CASSPLVAGELFF.

DNA for the CDR3: TGTGCCAGCTCAACCTACAATGAGCAGTTCTTC. Translated, it gives CASSTYNEQFF. The V call is TRBV6-1, the J call TRBJ2-1; D ambiguous. In germline, CDR1 is MNHNS, CDR2 SASEGT. This CDR3 has 11 residues. Between the trimmed V and J ends, which lost 8 bases and 2 bases, there was a span of 4 bases.

V is TRBV6-5 and J is TRBJ2-1; no reliable D call. There are 12 residues in the CDR3. Trimming took 0 bases from V and 9 from J, leaving 6 bases between them. Germline CDR1 is MNHEY and CDR2 is SVGAGI. The chain's CDR3 is CASSYSTTEQFF. The CDR3 nucleotides are TGTGCCAGCAGTTACTCAACTACTGAGCAGTTCTTC.

J is TRBJ2-3 and V is TRBV6-5, with 8 bases lining up with TRBD2. V lost 2 bases and J lost 2; bases outside the gene matches: 3. This CDR3 spans 15 amino acids. In germline, CDR1 is MNHEY, CDR2 SVGAGI. The DNA for the CDR3 is TGTGCCAGCAGTTACCAGCGGGAGCACACAGATACGCAGTATTTT. It specifies CASSYQREHTDTQYF.

V and J are TRBV28 and TRBJ2-1; TRBD2 agrees at 7 bases. In germline, CDR1 is MDHEN, CDR2 SYDVKM. V shed 3 bases and J 10 bases; nucleotides not matched to a gene: 6. The CDR3 runs to 13 residues. The CDR3 here is CASSFQGAGEQFF. The CDR3 DNA reads as TGTGCCAGCAGTTTCCAGGGAGCGGGGGAGCAGTTCTTC.

This sequence joins TRBV28 and TRBJ1-3; a weak D match, TRBD1 (5 bases). With 5 bases removed from V and 1 base from J, the gap between germline ends came to 12 bases. This CDR3 is 15 amino acids long. Per germline, CDR1 MDHEN and CDR2 SYDVKM. CDR3 sequence (DNA): TGTGCCAGCAGTCTCCAGGGCGTTTCTGGAAACACCATATATTTT. Protein: CASSLQGVSGNTIYF.